This T cell receptor beta chain was retrieved from a study of T-cell reconstitution after alpha-beta-depleted transplantation in children. This clonotype appeared many times. The antigen remains unidentified. General observations from the study: For some patients, TCRbeta diversity was high at day 60 because of recipient T cells and thymic progenitors that survived. Newly generated T cells supplied most T-cell counts and diversity one year post-transplant.

There are 17 residues in the CDR3. J gave up 0 bases and V 6 bases, and 8 bases lay outside the gene matches. The authors prepared the TCRbeta library with unique molecular identifiers. TCRdb ran MiXCR on the PCR reads and lists one entry per CDR3 protein. The table records 670,000 or so distinct CDR3 sequences, over 10% of them present only once. The chain uses TRBV12-3 or TRBV12-4 and TRBJ2-2; 9 bases fit TRBD2. The input for sequencing was PBMCs, taken before TCRalphabeta/CD19-depleted stem cell transplant. The TCR originated in a girl aged 2-10 years with congenital amegakaryocytic thrombocytopenia, due to receive a stem cell transplant. The CDR3 nucleotides are TGTGCCAGCAGCCCGCTGGGACTAGCTGCGAACACCGGGGAGCTGTTTTTT. Its protein is CASSPLGLAANTGELFF.